The 32 T cell receptor beta chains below all came from one sample that was sequenced in a study of shared clonotypes between healthy human individuals. Repertoires were generated with immunoSEQ multiplex PCR, while TCRdb's copy carries only in-frame clones and drops some. Of 2.5 million or so clones listed, 90% to 95% are singletons. The material sequenced was naive CD4+ T cells sorted from blood. Specified subset: CD45RA+ positively selected. These receptors originate from a man in his late teens or twenties in good health.

This clone was detected only a few times. The chain links TRBV2 to TRBJ1-6, with unresolved D. Germline CDR1 and CDR2: SNHLY and FYNNEI. The ends were cut back, 2 bases at V and 5 bases at J, with 10 bases in the middle. The CDR3 totals 15 residues. The CDR3 reads CASSESSANNSPLHF. CDR3 DNA sequence: TGTGCCAGCAGTGAAAGTTCGGCCAATAATTCACCCCTCCACTTT.

The chain has TRBV28 and TRBJ2-2; possible D gene TRBD1, 6 bases. The V end was cut by 11 bases, the J end by 3 bases, with 13 bases between. The CDR3 length is 13 residues. Per the germline V gene, CDR1 is MDHEN and CDR2 is SYDVKM. The CDR3 loop reads CASPDRYTGELFF. In DNA, the CDR3 is TGTGCCTCCCCTGACAGGTACACCGGGGAGCTGTTTTTT.

This chain links TRBV4-3 with TRBJ2-3; 9 bases map to TRBD2. CDR1 is LGHNA and CDR2 is YSLEER in the germline V gene. J gave up 5 bases and V 0 bases, and 9 bases lay outside the gene matches. There are 17 residues in the CDR3. The CDR3 region has the DNA TGCGCCAGCAGCCAAGAGATCCTAGCGGGATCAGTAGATACGCAGTATTTT. Protein sequence: CASSQEILAGSVDTQYF.

The J gene is TRBJ1-3, the V gene TRBV7-2; TRBD1 is a possible D gene (5 bases). This CDR3 is 15 amino acids long. Germline-derived CDR1 and CDR2 are SGHTA and FQGNSA. With 0 bases removed from V and 4 bases from J, the gap between germline ends came to 10 bases. CDR3 coding DNA: TGTGCCAGCAGCTTAGCCAGGGTCTTCGGAAACACCATATATTTT. It is translated as CASSLARVFGNTIYF.

As concerns this clone: Other DNA sequences from this sample encode an identical CDR3 as well. The rearrangement joins TRBV11-3 to TRBJ2-3; D is unclear. CDR3 length equals 12 residues. V was pared by 2 bases and J by 6 bases, with 6 bases between. The germline V gene encodes CDR1 SGHNT and CDR2 YENEEA. CDR3 residues: CASSLKADTQYF. CDR3 nucleotide sequence: TGTGCCAGCAGCTTAAAGGCGGATACGCAGTATTTT.

The gene calls are TRBV5-1 and TRBJ1-4; D may be TRBD1 (6 bases). CDR1 SGHRS and CDR2 YFSETQ come from the germline V gene. The V and J ends lost 4 bases and 8 bases respectively, with 12 bases between them. CDR3 length: 13 amino acids. The CDR3 sequence is CASSPRTEEKLFF. In nucleotides, the CDR3 is TGCGCCAGCAGCCCGCGGACAGAAGAAAAACTGTTTTTT.

The V and J genes are TRBV19 and TRBJ1-1; D is undetermined. V dropped 3 bases and J dropped 3 bases, with 20 bases sitting between them. CDR1 is LNHDA, CDR2 SQIVND, per germline (reference sequence). The CDR3 runs to 17 residues. CDR3: CASSIDTASLGYTEAFF. The CDR3 DNA reads TGTGCCAGTAGTATCGATACAGCCTCTCTGGGGTACACTGAAGCTTTCTTT.

The chain joins TRBV6-5 to TRBJ2-7; D is possibly TRBD1 or TRBD2 (5 bases each). Germline CDR1 is MNHEY and CDR2 is SVGAGI. Trimming took 8 bases from V and 2 from J, leaving 16 bases between them. The CDR3 has 14 amino acids. The CDR3 DNA reads TGTGCCAGCCGCCGGGACCGAGTTGCCTACGAGCAGTACTTC. Residues: CASRRDRVAYEQYF.

V gene TRBV7-2 combines with J gene TRBJ2-2; TRBD1 is a possible D gene (6 bases). Looked up from germline, CDR1 is SGHTA and CDR2 is FQGNSA. V gave up 2 bases and J gave up 4 bases, with 11 bases separating them. The CDR3 totals 15 residues. CDR3 nucleotides: TGTGCCAGCAGCTTATCCCAGGGGAGCACCGGGGAGCTGTTTTTT. Amino acid sequence: CASSLSQGSTGELFF.

The rearrangement links TRBV18 to TRBJ1-4, with D perhaps matching TRBD1 (5 bases). Trimming took off 8 bases at V and 4 bases at J, with 11 bases between the two ends. Germline CDR1 KGHSH, CDR2 LQKENI. The CDR3 spans 13 residues. The CDR3 region is CASAPGGNEKLFF. The CDR3 DNA reads as TGTGCCAGCGCCCCCGGGGGTAATGAAAAACTGTTTTTT.

The chain links TRBV7-2 to TRBJ2-7; 12 nucleotides match TRBD2. The CDR3 is made up of 16 amino acids. Germline assignment: CDR1 SGHTA and CDR2 FQGNSA. With V trimmed by 7 bases and J by 4 bases, 11 bases remained unmatched. The CDR3: CASTQRASGGVYEQYF. In DNA, the CDR3 is TGTGCCAGCACCCAGCGGGCTAGCGGGGGGGTATACGAGCAGTACTTC.

The genes are TRBV9 and TRBJ2-3; 10 positions agree with TRBD2. The CDR3 consists of 15 residues. Germline V gene lookup returns CDR1 SGDLS and CDR2 YYNGEE. The J segment lost 3 bases and the V segment lost 4 bases, leaving 5 bases of the junction unmatched. CDR3 loop: CASSKGSGGTDTQYF. For the CDR3, the DNA is TGTGCCAGCAGCAAGGGTAGCGGGGGGACAGATACGCAGTATTTT.

The chain links TRBV5-4 to TRBJ2-1; weak D call: TRBD2 (6 bases). This CDR3 spans 14 amino acids. Per germline, CDR1 SGHNT and CDR2 YYREEE (reference sequence). V gave up 3 bases and J gave up 5 bases, with 12 bases separating them. This chain's CDR3 is CASSSPGGNNEQFF. DNA of the CDR3: TGTGCCAGCAGCTCCCCCGGGGGTAACAATGAGCAGTTCTTC.

V is TRBV27 and J is TRBJ2-3; TRBD1 or TRBD2 may be the D gene (5 bases each). CDR1 is MNHEY, CDR2 SMNVEV, per germline (reference sequence). V gave up 2 bases and J gave up 3 bases, with 18 bases separating them. CDR3 size: 17 residues. CDR3 nucleotides: TGTGCCAGCAGTTTAAGGCAAGGTGGGGGTCGGACAGATACGCAGTATTTT. Its translation is CASSLRQGGGRTDTQYF.

The genes are TRBV5-4 and TRBJ2-1; 8 bases fit TRBD2. Looked up from germline, CDR1 is SGHNT and CDR2 is YYREEE (reference sequence). This CDR3 comprises 17 residues. The junction had 6 bases not matched to a gene; V was cut back by 1 base and J by 0 bases. The CDR3 loop reads CASSLPTGGSSYNEQFF. The CDR3, as DNA: TGTGCCAGCAGCTTGCCGACGGGGGGGAGCTCCTACAATGAGCAGTTCTTC.

This chain connects TRBV9 to TRBJ2-2; possibly TRBD1 or TRBD2 for D (5 bases each). The CDR3 runs 15 residues. Germline V gene sequence: CDR1 SGDLS, CDR2 YYNGEE. V shed 4 bases and J shed 0 bases, with 10 bases lying between them. The CDR3 spells CASSPPGPNTGELFF. The CDR3 region has the DNA TGTGCCAGCAGCCCACCGGGACCGAACACCGGGGAGCTGTTTTTT.

This chain's CDR3 is CASSTPSETYGYTF. CDR3 bases: TGTGCCAGCAGTACCCCCTCGGAGACCTATGGCTACACCTTC. This chain joins TRBV28 and TRBJ1-2; no reliable D call. Germline V gene lookup returns CDR1 MDHEN and CDR2 SYDVKM. Trimming stripped 5 bases from V and 4 bases from J, with 14 bases between. CDR3 length: 14 residues.

The chain carries TRBV6-5 and TRBJ1-1, with D possibly matching TRBD1 (6 bases). This CDR3 has 15 residues. Trimming removed 0 bases from V and 4 bases from J, with 12 bases in between. Germline-derived CDR1 and CDR2 are MNHEY and SVGAGI. CDR3 amino acids: CASSYSPGASTEAFF. CDR3 in DNA: TGTGCCAGCAGTTACTCACCGGGGGCGAGCACTGAAGCTTTCTTT.

J is TRBJ2-5 and V is TRBV4-1; no reliable D call. Trimming stripped 0 bases from V and 4 bases from J, with 9 bases between. Germline V gives CDR1 MGHRA, CDR2 YSYEKL. The CDR3 contains 14 residues. CDR3: CASSQDPSRETQYF. The CDR3 DNA sequence: TGCGCCAGCAGCCAAGATCCAAGCAGAGAGACCCAGTACTTC.

The chain recombines TRBV5-1 with TRBJ2-7; 7 bases fit TRBD1. Trimming removed 4 bases from V and 3 bases from J; junction bases left unmatched: 13. Looked up from germline, CDR1 is SGHRS and CDR2 is YFSETQ. The CDR3 has 16 residues. This CDR3 reads CASSNTGEEGRYEQYF. Here the CDR3 DNA reads TGCGCCAGCAGCAATACAGGGGAAGAGGGGCGCTACGAGCAGTACTTC.

This chain uses TRBV6-5 with TRBJ2-1; D perhaps matches TRBD1 (5 bases). V was shortened by 10 bases and J by 7 bases, with 11 bases between the two germline ends. The V gene's germline CDR1 is MNHEY and CDR2 SVGAGI. The CDR3 spans 11 residues. The CDR3 DNA reads as TGTGCCATCGGTAGGGGTAATGAGCAGTTCTTC. It encodes CAIGRGNEQFF.

The chain recombines TRBV6-5 with TRBJ1-6; D is unclear. Germline V CDR1 and CDR2: MNHEY, SVGAGI. The germline V and J ends were trimmed by 2 bases and 10 bases, with 12 bases remaining between them. The CDR3 sequence is 14 residues long. The CDR3 DNA reads TGTGCCAGCAGTTACAGGGTTACGTCCTCACCCCTCCACTTT. This translates into CASSYRVTSSPLHF.

This sequence joins TRBV29-1 and TRBJ2-1; perhaps TRBD2 as D (5 bases). Looked up from germline, CDR1 is SQVTM and CDR2 is ANQGSEA. V was pared by 7 bases and J by 1 base, with 23 bases between. The CDR3 consists of 17 residues. The CDR3 DNA is TGCAGCGCCGAGGGTGGGAAGGCTTACTGGTCCTACAATGAGCAGTTCTTC. Translated: CSAEGGKAYWSYNEQFF.

For this clone: The sample contains more than one DNA sequence encoding this CDR3. The chain is built from TRBV7-2 and TRBJ2-5; D possibly corresponds to TRBD1 (6 bases). The CDR3 spans 13 residues. V lost 4 bases and J lost 3, with 9 bases in between. Germline V gene data show CDR1 as SGHTA and CDR2 as FQGNSA. The CDR3 loop is CASSSGQKETQYF. The CDR3 DNA reads as TGTGCCAGCAGCTCGGGACAAAAAGAGACCCAGTACTTC.

The CDR3 DNA reads TGTGCCTGGAGTGTAAGTTTAAACTATGGCTACACCTTC. As protein: CAWSVSLNYGYTF. The chain recombines TRBV30 with TRBJ1-2, with no clear D. V lost 0 bases to trimming and J lost 2 bases, with 7 bases between them. Germline-derived CDR1 and CDR2 are GTSNPN and SVGIG (reference sequence). The CDR3 sequence is 13 residues long.

The V gene is TRBV2, the J gene TRBJ2-5, with TRBD2 identical over 7 bases. The end of the DNA aligns better with TRBJ2-7, so the J call may be wrong. The length of the CDR3 is 15 residues. The germline V gene has CDR1 SNHLY and CDR2 FYNNEI. The CDR3 sequence: CASSSSLGGIYEQYF. CDR3 DNA sequence: TGTGCCAGCAGTTCCTCTCTCGGGGGGATCTACGAGCAGTACTTC.

The V call is TRBV7-9, the J call TRBJ1-3; no reliable D call. Germline CDR1 reads SEHNR; CDR2 reads FQNEAQ (reference sequence). Trimming left V 1 base short and J 10 bases short, with 17 bases between. The CDR3 covers 15 residues. CDR3 residues: CASSLGPSARPTIYF. As DNA, the CDR3 is TGTGCCAGCAGCTTAGGTCCTTCGGCCCGACCTACCATATATTTT.

CDR3 nucleotide sequence: TGTGCCAGCAGCTTTAGCGGGAGTGGAATAGATACGCAGTATTTT. It encodes CASSFSGSGIDTQYF. The rearrangement uses TRBV7-2 and TRBJ2-3, with 9 bases aligning to TRBD2. The ends lost 3 bases at V and 5 bases at J; junction bases unmatched: 6. Germline V gene sequence: CDR1 SGHTA, CDR2 FQGNSA. There are 15 residues in the CDR3. The full variable domain, its missing parts supplied by reference TRBV7-2 and TRBJ2-3, is GAGVSQSPSNKVTEKGKDVELRCDPISGHTALYWYRQSLGQGLEFLIYFQGNSAPDKSGLPSDRFSAERTGGSVSTLTIQRTQQEDSAVYLCASSFSGSGIDTQYFGPGTRLTVL.

V is TRBV10-1 and J is TRBJ2-3, with a weak D call TRBD2 (8 bases). Trimming cost V 6 bases and J 5 bases, with 15 bases left between them. The germline gives CDR1 WNHNN, CDR2 SYGVQD (reference sequence). CDR3 length: 14 residues. CDR3 sequence: CASRRRGDRDTQYF. The CDR3 coding sequence is TGCGCCAGCAGGAGGCGGGGGGACAGAGATACGCAGTATTTT.

V usage is TRBV7-8 and J usage is TRBJ1-5, with D possibly TRBD1 on 5 matching bases. In germline, CDR1 is SGHVS, CDR2 FQNEAQ. Trimming took 1 base from V and 3 from J, leaving 13 bases between them. This CDR3 spans 16 amino acids. The CDR3 nucleotides read TGTGCCAGCAGCTTAGAAGGGGCCGGAGTCAATCAGCCCCAGCATTTT. Translated, it gives CASSLEGAGVNQPQHF.

The chain is built from TRBV4-1 and TRBJ2-1; 10 bases match TRBD2. The V and J ends lost 2 bases and 4 bases, in that order; junction bases with no gene match: 5. CDR1 is MGHRA and CDR2 is YSYEKL in the germline V gene. The CDR3 sequence is 16 residues long. CDR3 in DNA: TGCGCCAGCAGCCAAAGGGGACTAGCGTTTTACAATGAGCAGTTCTTC. Amino acid sequence: CASSQRGLAFYNEQFF.

The V gene is TRBV5-1, the J gene TRBJ2-2; 9 nucleotides line up with TRBD1. The V and J ends lost 3 bases and 4 bases, in that order; junction bases with no gene match: 4. The CDR3 has 15 residues. Germline CDR1 is SGHRS and CDR2 is YFSETQ. The CDR3 here is CASSWATGGTGELFF. The CDR3 bases are TGCGCCAGCAGCTGGGCGACAGGGGGCACCGGGGAGCTGTTTTTT.